The rows below give T cell receptor beta chains drawn from one sample of a study of T cells in Graves' hyperthyroidism and ophthalmopathy. TCRdb analysed the multiplex PCR reads with MiXCR anew, one entry per CDR3 protein. The data contain around 690,000 distinct CDR3 sequences, around a sixth of them singletons. The sample comprised blood. The source is a man aged 50 to 59 with Graves' hyperthyroidism. The CDR3 runs from the conserved cysteine through the conserved F or W. A D gene is named only where the DNA matches it firmly. Some rows have no size entry. The others give once, few or many, or a class for an expanded clone.

j_gene: TRBJ2-7
d_gene: TRBD2
v_gene: TRBV12-3/TRBV12-4
abundance: many
CDR3nt: TGTGCCAGCAGTTTAGCGGGAGGGATCTCCTACGAGCAGTACTTC
CDR3aa: CASSLAGGISYEQYF

j_gene: TRBJ2-7
d_gene: -
v_gene: TRBV7-9
abundance: -
CDR3nt: TGTGCCAGCAGCCGGGGCGGTAACACCTACGAGCAGTACTTC
CDR3aa: CASSRGGNTYEQYF

j_gene: TRBJ1-1
d_gene: TRBD1
v_gene: TRBV9
abundance: once
CDR3nt: TGTGCCAGCAGCGTAGTGGGACAGCCCTCTGAAGCTTTCTTT
CDR3aa: CASSVVGQPSEAFF

j_gene: TRBJ1-5
d_gene: TRBD1
v_gene: TRBV2
abundance: many
CDR3nt: TGTGCCAGCAGTTGGGACAGGGATAGCAATCAGCCCCAGCATTTT
CDR3aa: CASSWDRDSNQPQHF

j_gene: TRBJ2-2
d_gene: TRBD1
v_gene: TRBV24-1
abundance: many
CDR3nt: TGTGCCACCAGTGATCCCGGGACAGGGGGCGACACCGGGGAGCTGTTTTTT
CDR3aa: CATSDPGTGGDTGELFF

j_gene: TRBJ1-5
d_gene: TRBD1
v_gene: TRBV7-2
abundance: -
CDR3nt: TGTGCCAGCAGCTTAGCGGTCAGGGGGGTAGATACGCAGCATTTT
CDR3aa: CASSLAVRGVDTQHF

j_gene: TRBJ2-7
d_gene: TRBD2
v_gene: TRBV20-1
abundance: many
CDR3nt: TGCAGTGCTAGACCCATTCTAGCGGGAGCTCTGAACGAGCAGTACTTC
CDR3aa: CSARPILAGALNEQYF

j_gene: TRBJ2-3
d_gene: TRBD2
v_gene: TRBV3-1
abundance: -
CDR3nt: TGTGCCAGCAGCCCCAGGACTAGCGGTATACCCCCTAGCACAGATACGCAGTATTTT
CDR3aa: CASSPRTSGIPPSTDTQYF

j_gene: TRBJ1-6
d_gene: TRBD1
v_gene: TRBV28
abundance: many
CDR3nt: TGTGCCAGCAGACAGGGGGGATCACCCCTCCACTTT
CDR3aa: CASRQGGSPLHF

j_gene: TRBJ1-6
d_gene: -
v_gene: TRBV28
abundance: many
CDR3nt: TGTGCCAGCAGTGGCGTGCCAAGCTCCTATAATTCACCCCTCCACTTT
CDR3aa: CASSGVPSSYNSPLHF

j_gene: TRBJ2-5
d_gene: -
v_gene: TRBV10-3
abundance: many
CDR3nt: TGTGCCATCAGGCAGGTTGGGGAGACCCAGTACTTC
CDR3aa: CAIRQVGETQYF

j_gene: TRBJ1-1
d_gene: -
v_gene: TRBV29-1
abundance: many
CDR3nt: TGCAGCGTGGGGAACACTGAAGCTTTCTTT
CDR3aa: CSVGNTEAFF

j_gene: TRBJ2-1
d_gene: -
v_gene: TRBV30
abundance: -
CDR3nt: TGTGCCTGGACTCTGGCGAGGGGTCTAGCGTCATACAATGAGCAGTTCTTC
CDR3aa: CAWTLARGLASYNEQFF

j_gene: TRBJ2-2
d_gene: TRBD2
v_gene: TRBV2
abundance: many
CDR3nt: TGTGCCAGCAGTCAAACTGGACTAGCGGGAGCTAACACCGGGGAGCTGTTTTTT
CDR3aa: CASSQTGLAGANTGELFF

j_gene: TRBJ1-4
d_gene: -
v_gene: TRBV2
abundance: few
CDR3nt: TGTGCCAGCAGTGAGATACAATTCGAAAAACTGTTTTTT
CDR3aa: CASSEIQFEKLFF

j_gene: TRBJ1-5
d_gene: -
v_gene: TRBV28
abundance: many
CDR3nt: TGTGCCAGCAGTTTAATCCAGGTTTATAGCAATCAGCCCCAGCATTTT
CDR3aa: CASSLIQVYSNQPQHF

j_gene: TRBJ1-6
d_gene: -
v_gene: TRBV28
abundance: -
CDR3nt: TGTGCCAGCAGTCCTCCGCCGGGCAGGGATAATTCACCCCTCCACTTT
CDR3aa: CASSPPPGRDNSPLHF

j_gene: TRBJ2-5
d_gene: -
v_gene: TRBV28
abundance: -
CDR3nt: TGTGCCAGCAGCCTTAAAGAGTCCCAGTACTTC
CDR3aa: CASSLKESQYF

j_gene: TRBJ2-7
d_gene: -
v_gene: TRBV18
abundance: many
CDR3nt: TGTGCCAGCTCGATAGGGTACTCCTACGAGCAGTACTTC
CDR3aa: CASSIGYSYEQYF

j_gene: TRBJ1-1
d_gene: TRBD1
v_gene: TRBV4-1
abundance: -
CDR3nt: TGCGCCAGCAGCCAGCCGGGACAGGGCTCTGAAGCTTTCTTT
CDR3aa: CASSQPGQGSEAFF

j_gene: TRBJ2-7
d_gene: TRBD1
v_gene: TRBV13
abundance: many
CDR3nt: TGTGCCAGCAGTCTGGACAGGGTCGCCGAGCAGTACTTC
CDR3aa: CASSLDRVAEQYF

j_gene: TRBJ2-7
d_gene: TRBD1
v_gene: TRBV3-1
abundance: few
CDR3nt: TGTGCCAGCAGCCAGGATACTCTGAACAGGGGCTATGCCTACGAGCAGTACTTC
CDR3aa: CASSQDTLNRGYAYEQYF

j_gene: TRBJ2-7
d_gene: -
v_gene: TRBV15
abundance: -
CDR3nt: TGTGCCACCAGCAGAGAGAGGGGTGGGGAGCAGTACTTC
CDR3aa: CATSRERGGEQYF

j_gene: TRBJ2-1
d_gene: -
v_gene: TRBV5-1
abundance: many
CDR3nt: TGCGCCAGCAGGTCAGTTAGCGGAACCTACAATGAGCAGTTCTTC
CDR3aa: CASRSVSGTYNEQFF